A selection of T cell receptor beta chains follows, all from one sample in a study of post-analysis software for immune sequencing data. TCRdb reprocessed the PCR reads with MiXCR, giving one entry per CDR3 protein. The table has roughly 570,000 distinct CDR3 sequences, under 40% seen once. Sequencing was done on a sample of blood. The receptors shown here come from a girl younger than 18 with multiple sclerosis. Both conserved end residues are part of each CDR3. The D gene is left open where the match is weak. Clone size, where shown, is once, few, many, or a class for clones that have expanded.

DNA | CDR3 | J | V | D | size
TGTGCCAGCTCACCACCGTCACTAGCGGAAGAGACCCAGTACTTC | CASSPPSLAEETQYF | TRBJ2-5 | TRBV18 | TRBD2 | few
TGCAGTGCAAGCGGGACAGACGGAAGCACAGATACGCAGTATTTT | CSASGTDGSTDTQYF | TRBJ2-3 | TRBV20-1 | . | .
TGCGCCAGCAGCCAAGAGGACAGGGATCTTAACTATGGCTACACCTTC | CASSQEDRDLNYGYTF | TRBJ1-2 | TRBV4-1 | TRBD1 | many
TGCAGCGTACCTTTGACGGGAAATCATGGCTACACCTTC | CSVPLTGNHGYTF | TRBJ1-2 | TRBV29-1 | . | .
TGCGCCACGCGGGTTTCTGGGGCCAACGTCCTGACTTTC | CATRVSGANVLTF | TRBJ2-6 | TRBV5-1 | . | many
TGCAGTGCTATGGGATACCGGGACCGCCGATACGAGCAGTACTTC | CSAMGYRDRRYEQYF | TRBJ2-7 | TRBV20-1 | . | .
TGTGCTAGTGGTCTTGGACTAGCGGGGGCCGACTACTCCTACAATGAGCAGTTCTTC | CASGLGLAGADYSYNEQFF | TRBJ2-1 | TRBV12-5 | TRBD2 | .
TGCAGCCTCGTGAGTGTCCAAGAGACCCAGTACTTC | CSLVSVQETQYF | TRBJ2-5 | TRBV29-1 | . | few
TGTGCCAGCAGCTCGGGGACAGGAGGACTTAATCAGCCCCAGCATTTT | CASSSGTGGLNQPQHF | TRBJ1-5 | TRBV6-6 | TRBD1 | .
TGTGCCAGCAGCCTTCAGGTGCGGGGCACCGGGGAGCTGTTTTTT | CASSLQVRGTGELFF | TRBJ2-2 | TRBV9 | . | .